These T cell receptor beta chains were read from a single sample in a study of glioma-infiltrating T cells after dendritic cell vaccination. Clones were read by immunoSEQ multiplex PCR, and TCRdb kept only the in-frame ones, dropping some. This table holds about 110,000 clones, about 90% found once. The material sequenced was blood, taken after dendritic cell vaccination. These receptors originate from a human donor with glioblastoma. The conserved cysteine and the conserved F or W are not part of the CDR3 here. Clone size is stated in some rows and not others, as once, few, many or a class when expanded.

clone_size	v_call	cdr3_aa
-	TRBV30	AWNRGRETQY
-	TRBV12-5	ASGSPGPHGYT
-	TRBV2	ASRGVGQGADEQY
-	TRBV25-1	ASSDRNTGELF
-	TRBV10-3	AIRPGLADTDTQY
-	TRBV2	ASSPGGDETQY
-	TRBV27	ASSTVGSTRAF
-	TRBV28	ALGEGITDTQY
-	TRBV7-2	ASSLGASHYEQY
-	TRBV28	ASSAPGQGAYEQY
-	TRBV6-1	ASSTFWGGGTEAF
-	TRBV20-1	SVERETMAF
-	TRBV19	ASSIVHRGPDEQY
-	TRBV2	ASSELNRVDGEKLF
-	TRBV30	AWSVRGNTEAF
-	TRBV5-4	ASSKKTDSPNEKLF
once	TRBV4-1	ASSQADRENSPLH
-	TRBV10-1	ASSAGTGTYEQY
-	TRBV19	ASSRVFSTYEQY
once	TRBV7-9	ASSLAGGAETQY
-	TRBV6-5	ASSSDRDLAF
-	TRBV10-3	AISGRGPGETQY
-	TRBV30	AWGNDAGRNSPLH
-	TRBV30	AWSKGQRRNNYGYT
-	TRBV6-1	ASIGLADSSYEQY
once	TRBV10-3	AISEQFFSGANVLT
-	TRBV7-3	ASSLGGQGYGYT
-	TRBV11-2	ASSLSRDRQETQY
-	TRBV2	ASSPRQGQGGYGYT
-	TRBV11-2	ASSRTGLGNQPQH
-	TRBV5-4	ASSSPGGYNEQF
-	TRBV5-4	ASSLGAQGESEAF
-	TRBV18	ASSPLRESQETQY
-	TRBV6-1	ASSEAQGAAEAF
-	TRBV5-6	ASSLVGGAQETQY
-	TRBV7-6	ASSLARNTGELF
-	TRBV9	ASSVGTATYEQH
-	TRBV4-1	ASSQEGWQGISPLH
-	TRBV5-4	ASSRRTDADTQY
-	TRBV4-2	ASGGAANTEAF
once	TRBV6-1	ASSPGLGTDTQY
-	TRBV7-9	ASSAEVPRKNTEAF
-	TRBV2	ASSDNRDYGYT
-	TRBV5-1	ASSPGPGGEVFVHEQY
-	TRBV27	ASTPRQGVRYGYT
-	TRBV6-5	ASSSSGGRGGKLF
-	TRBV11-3	ASSPGTGTYEQY